This TCR beta chain was sequenced in a study of blood T cell repertoires in COVID-19. Across the whole study: Italy, Spain and the United States were the sources of the convalescent and acute COVID-19 samples.

This table comes from immunoSEQ multiplex PCR, and its TCRdb copy is limited to in-frame clones, with some not included. The sample gives under 90,000 clones, approximately 80% of which show up once; less than 15% is in the top ten. Germline CDR1 is SGDLS and CDR2 is YYNGEE. V dropped 3 bases and J dropped 4; count of bases not matched to a gene: 10. This CDR3 has 16 amino acids. The sample taken for sequencing was peripheral blood. This TCR came from a human donor in a cohort sampled during active COVID-19. The chain couples TRBV9 to TRBJ2-3; TRBD1 agrees at 8 bases. This chain's CDR3 is CASSATIRGRADTQYF. For the CDR3, the DNA is TGTGCCAGCAGCGCAACTATCAGGGGGCGAGCAGATACGCAGTATTTT.